These T cell receptor beta chains were read from a single sample in a study of blood T cell repertoires in COVID-19. Clones were sequenced by immunoSEQ multiplex PCR, and TCRdb holds only the in-frame ones, with some missing. The sample includes about 62,000 clones, 65% to 80% of them seen just once. The sequenced material came from peripheral blood. Receptors were obtained from a woman of 80 years or more with active or convalescent COVID-19. Each CDR3 is given with its conserved first and last residue. A D gene is named only where the DNA matches it firmly. Clone size is stated in some rows and not others, as once, few, many or a class when expanded.

j_gene	abundance	d_gene	v_gene	CDR3nt	CDR3aa
TRBJ2-7	medium-sized	.	TRBV5-1	TGCGCCAGCAGCGATGACTTCCCCTACGAGCAGTACTTC	CASSDDFPYEQYF
TRBJ1-5	.	TRBD1	TRBV6-5	TGTGCCAGCGGGGACAGGGATAGCAATCAGCCCCAGCATTTT	CASGDRDSNQPQHF
TRBJ2-2	.	.	TRBV2	TGTGCCAGCAGTGAATTATCGGCAGAAGAATCTACAGACAACACCGGGGAGCTGTTTTTT	CASSELSAEESTDNTGELFF
TRBJ1-5	.	.	TRBV11-2	TGTGCCAGCAGCCCATTTAGCAATCAGCCCCAGCATTTT	CASSPFSNQPQHF
TRBJ1-4	.	TRBD1	TRBV18	TGTGCCAGCTCCGGGACAGGGGATAATGAAAAACTGTTTTTT	CASSGTGDNEKLFF
TRBJ1-2	.	.	TRBV9	TGTGCCAGCAGCGTAGGGGCACAGGGATTCTTTTATGGCTACACCTTC	CASSVGAQGFFYGYTF
TRBJ1-4	.	TRBD1	TRBV6-5	TGTGCCAGCAGTTACTCGTGGGGACAGGCTCATGAAAAACTGTTTTTT	CASSYSWGQAHEKLFF
TRBJ1-2	once	.	TRBV19	TGTGCCAGTAGTATTCGGGAGAACTATGGCTACACCTTC	CASSIRENYGYTF
TRBJ1-2	.	TRBD1	TRBV30	TGTGCCTGGAGTCCTACAGGGGGCAGCGGCTACACCTTC	CAWSPTGGSGYTF
TRBJ1-5	.	.	TRBV14	TGTGCCAGCAGCCAAGATCGGGGTCAGCCCCAGCATTTT	CASSQDRGQPQHF
TRBJ2-1	.	TRBD2	TRBV7-2	TGTGCCAGCAGCTTACTAGCGGGGGAGCAGTTCTTC	CASSLLAGEQFF
TRBJ2-2	once	TRBD1	TRBV5-5	TGTGCCAGCAGCTTCCAGCCGGCCGGGACAGCGAACACCGGGGAGCTGTTTTTT	CASSFQPAGTANTGELFF
TRBJ2-7	.	.	TRBV4-2	TGTGCCAGCAGCCAAGATTTCGGGGGGCCGGGATACGAGCAGTACTTC	CASSQDFGGPGYEQYF
TRBJ2-4	.	.	TRBV2	TGTGCCAGCAAGGAGGGCCAGGGAAACATTCAGTACTTC	CASKEGQGNIQYF
TRBJ1-2	.	.	TRBV18	TGTGCCAGCTCACCACCACTCGCGGGTGGGGACTATGGCTACACCTTC	CASSPPLAGGDYGYTF
TRBJ1-2	few	.	TRBV2	TGTGCCAGCAGTAGACAGTGGCGCTATGGCTACACCTTC	CASSRQWRYGYTF
TRBJ1-4	.	TRBD1	TRBV2	TGTGCCACAGCCCAGGGGGCCAATAATGAAAAACTGTTTTTT	CATAQGANNEKLFF
TRBJ2-7	.	TRBD1	TRBV6-5	TGTGCCAGCAGCCAAGGACAGGGACGAGAGCAGTACTTC	CASSQGQGREQYF
TRBJ1-1	.	.	TRBV12-3/TRBV12-4	TGTGCCAGCAGGGAGCTCAACGCCGGAGCTTTCTTT	CASRELNAGAFF
TRBJ1-2	.	.	TRBV5-5	TGTGCCAGCGGATTCAGGGGCGGCTATGGCTACACCTTC	CASGFRGGYGYTF
TRBJ2-6	.	TRBD1	TRBV3-1/TRBV3-2	TGTGCCAGCAGCCACCCAGGGGGCATCTCTGGGGCCAACGTCCTGACTTTC	CASSHPGGISGANVLTF
TRBJ1-5	.	.	TRBV7-2	TGTGCCAGCAGCCGGGGGGGTCAGCCCCAGCATTTT	CASSRGGQPQHF
TRBJ1-5	.	TRBD1	TRBV6-6	TGTGCCAGCAGTTATAGCCGGGGACAGGGCAATCAGCCCCAGCATTTT	CASSYSRGQGNQPQHF
TRBJ1-2	few	TRBD1	TRBV3-1/TRBV3-2	TGTGCCAGCAGCCAACATCTACCGGGACAGGGTCATGGCTACACCTTC	CASSQHLPGQGHGYTF
TRBJ1-4	.	TRBD1	TRBV14	TGTGCCAGCAGCCCCCAGGGGACAGGATCGTATGAAAAACTGTTTTTT	CASSPQGTGSYEKLFF
TRBJ2-3	few	TRBD2	TRBV5-4	TGTGCCAGCAGCTTGGGACTAGCGGGGGGCAACACAGATACGCAGTATTTT	CASSLGLAGGNTDTQYF
TRBJ1-1	.	TRBD1	TRBV2	TGTGCCAGCAGCGAGGGACAGATCGCTGAAGCTTTCTTT	CASSEGQIAEAFF
TRBJ2-1	.	TRBD1	TRBV5-1	TGCGCCAGCAGCTTGGGTCCGGGACAGGCCTACAATGAGCAGTTCTTC	CASSLGPGQAYNEQFF